These T cell receptor beta chains were read from a single sample in a study of breast tumors, draining lymph nodes, adjacent tissues. TCRdb independently ran MiXCR on the multiplex PCR reads; one entry per CDR3 protein. Of about 94,000 distinct CDR3 sequences in the sample, approximately 28% were seen once. The sequencing sample was made of axillary lymph node tissue. Receptors were obtained from a female donor with breast cancer. Some clones in this sample may be carry-over from other donors' samples. Both conserved end residues are part of each CDR3. The order of the fields is V gene, clone size, J gene, D gene, CDR3 protein, CDR3 DNA. D genes are given only for firm matches. Size values are once, few and many counts, or a class for expanded clones, and some rows have none.

TRBV11-2	many	TRBJ2-5	TRBD1	CASSWDRQETQYF	TGTGCCAGCAGCTGGGACAGACAAGAGACCCAGTACTTC
TRBV20-1	many	TRBJ2-7	TRBD1	CSASSGGSYEQYF	TGCAGTGCTAGTTCAGGGGGTAGCTACGAGCAGTACTTC
TRBV6-2/TRBV6-3	many	TRBJ2-1	.	CASRPTTGKSSFNEQFF	TGTGCCAGCAGACCGACTACAGGAAAGTCTTCTTTCAATGAGCAGTTCTTC
TRBV18	many	TRBJ2-7	.	CASSPALGDYEQYF	TGTGCCAGCTCACCGGCACTTGGGGACTACGAGCAGTACTTC
TRBV18	many	TRBJ2-1	TRBD2	CASSWASGSSWHNEQFF	TGTGCCAGCTCATGGGCTAGCGGGAGCAGTTGGCACAATGAGCAGTTCTTC
TRBV30	many	TRBJ2-7	.	CAWRPDSPSPTYEQYF	TGTGCCTGGAGACCGGACAGCCCCTCACCTACCTACGAGCAGTACTTC
TRBV6-1	few	TRBJ1-2	TRBD1	CASSQADRGRGYTF	TGTGCCAGCAGTCAAGCGGACAGGGGGCGGGGCTACACCTTC
TRBV7-2	.	TRBJ2-5	TRBD2	CASSLGGGLAGGRETQYF	TGTGCCAGCAGCTTAGGGGGGGGGCTAGCGGGAGGACGAGAGACCCAGTACTTC
TRBV10-3	few	TRBJ1-6	TRBD1	CAINLGQGSPLHF	TGTGCCATCAACCTGGGACAGGGATCACCCCTCCACTTT
TRBV19	many	TRBJ1-5	.	CASSILWDINQPQHF	TGTGCCAGTAGTATTTTATGGGACATCAATCAGCCCCAGCATTTT
TRBV4-2	many	TRBJ2-5	TRBD2	CASSQERGGAGGSQETQYF	TGTGCCAGCAGCCAAGAAAGAGGTGGAGCGGGAGGTTCCCAAGAGACCCAGTACTTC
TRBV18	.	TRBJ2-2	TRBD1	CASSPVSGGLTGELFF	TGTGCCAGCTCACCCGTCTCAGGGGGCTTGACCGGGGAGCTGTTTTTT
TRBV3-1	many	TRBJ2-7	.	CASSQAGEQYF	TGTGCCAGCAGCCAAGCGGGCGAGCAGTACTTC
TRBV7-2	.	TRBJ2-7	.	CASSLAGAGVNEQYF	TGTGCCAGCAGCTTAGCGGGGGCGGGGGTGAACGAGCAGTACTTC
TRBV5-1	many	TRBJ2-7	.	CASSLSGVRNEQYF	TGCGCCAGCAGCTTGTCGGGGGTTCGAAACGAGCAGTACTTC
TRBV20-1	many	TRBJ2-1	TRBD2	CSARTSGNSYNEQFF	TGCAGTGCTCGGACTAGCGGGAACTCCTACAATGAGCAGTTCTTC
TRBV12-3/TRBV12-4	many	TRBJ2-7	.	CASSLAGRPYEQYF	TGTGCCAGCAGTTTAGCGGGCCGGCCCTACGAGCAGTACTTC
TRBV6-5	.	TRBJ2-3	.	CTSSYSISNMRDTQYF	TGTACCAGCAGTTACTCGATTTCCAACATGAGAGATACGCAGTATTTT
TRBV9	many	TRBJ2-5	.	CASSPRLETRGQETQYF	TGTGCCAGCAGCCCCCGCCTCGAGACTAGAGGGCAAGAGACCCAGTACTTC
TRBV27	many	TRBJ1-5	.	CASSLWGGKYSNQPQHF	TGTGCCAGCAGTTTATGGGGAGGAAAGTATAGCAATCAGCCCCAGCATTTT
TRBV24-1	many	TRBJ2-5	TRBD1	CATSDLKTGGAETQYF	TGTGCCACCAGTGACCTAAAAACAGGGGGCGCAGAGACCCAGTACTTC
TRBV2	many	TRBJ1-5	.	CASSEGTLVGQPQHF	TGTGCCAGCAGTGAGGGGACTCTTGTCGGTCAGCCCCAGCATTTT
TRBV6-4	many	TRBJ2-6	.	CASIRLGHGANVLTF	TGTGCCAGCATAAGACTGGGACATGGGGCCAACGTCCTGACTTTC
TRBV10-3	many	TRBJ2-3	.	CAIRSSVGTDTQYF	TGTGCCATCAGAAGTAGCGTCGGCACAGATACGCAGTATTTT
TRBV28	many	TRBJ2-7	.	CASSFQSTDITGSEQYF	TGTGCCAGCAGTTTCCAATCGACGGACATAACGGGTAGTGAGCAGTACTTC
TRBV27	many	TRBJ2-7	.	CASSLMGGRNYEQYF	TGTGCCAGCAGTTTAATGGGGGGGCGTAACTACGAGCAGTACTTC
TRBV7-2	many	TRBJ2-3	TRBD2	CASSREGLAGVRSTDTQYF	TGTGCCAGCAGCAGAGAAGGACTAGCGGGAGTTCGGAGCACAGATACGCAGTATTTT
TRBV5-1	many	TRBJ2-1	TRBD2	CASSLLWSGSVNEQFF	TGCGCCAGCAGCTTATTGTGGAGCGGGAGTGTCAATGAGCAGTTCTTC
TRBV7-8	many	TRBJ2-2	.	CASSFGTSVAVELFF	TGTGCCAGCAGCTTCGGGACCTCGGTTGCGGTGGAGCTGTTTTTT
TRBV9	.	TRBJ1-1	.	CASSVGQGGGKAFF	TGTGCCAGCAGCGTAGGTCAGGGAGGAGGTAAGGCTTTCTTT
TRBV7-9	once	TRBJ2-7	.	CASRPGVSEQYF	TGTGCCAGCAGACCAGGGGTTAGCGAGCAGTACTTC
TRBV2	.	TRBJ1-2	TRBD1	CASSEGTGNYGYTF	TGTGCCAGCAGTGAAGGGACAGGGAACTATGGCTACACCTTC
TRBV5-1	many	TRBJ2-7	TRBD2	CASSPGEGREQYF	TGCGCCAGCAGCCCCGGGGAGGGGCGCGAGCAGTACTTC
TRBV2	many	TRBJ1-2	.	CASSAPGAYGYTF	TGTGCCAGCAGTGCCCCGGGAGCCTATGGCTACACCTTC
TRBV30	few	TRBJ2-3	.	CAWSPIGATDTQYF	TGTGCCTGGAGTCCGATCGGGGCCACAGATACGCAGTATTTT
TRBV20-1	few	TRBJ1-1	TRBD1	CSARGAQGRGNTEAFF	TGCAGTGCTAGAGGGGCACAGGGGAGGGGGAACACTGAAGCTTTCTTT
TRBV28	many	TRBJ1-5	TRBD1	CASSLRTGGAWQPQHF	TGTGCCAGCAGTTTAAGGACAGGGGGCGCCTGGCAGCCCCAGCATTTT
TRBV25-1	many	TRBJ2-7	TRBD1	CASRVGGGYEQYF	TGTGCCAGCAGAGTAGGGGGCGGGTACGAGCAGTACTTC
TRBV12-3/TRBV12-4	many	TRBJ2-1	.	CASSLEGGNEQFF	TGTGCCAGCAGTTTGGAGGGGGGCAATGAGCAGTTCTTC
TRBV24-1	many	TRBJ2-1	.	CATSDATYNEQFF	TGTGCCACCAGTGACGCGACCTACAATGAGCAGTTCTTC
TRBV9	many	TRBJ2-1	.	CASSVSYYNEQFF	TGTGCCAGCAGCGTGAGCTATTACAATGAGCAGTTCTTC
TRBV6-1	.	TRBJ2-2	TRBD2	CAGSELAGFNTGELFF	TGTGCCGGCAGTGAACTAGCGGGATTTAACACCGGGGAGCTGTTTTTT
TRBV10-2	many	TRBJ1-3	.	CASSESAGVGNTIYF	TGCGCCAGCAGTGAGTCTGCAGGGGTAGGAAACACCATATATTTT
TRBV20-1	.	TRBJ2-1	TRBD2	CSARSGTSLAEQFF	TGCAGCGCTAGATCCGGGACTAGTCTAGCTGAGCAGTTCTTC
TRBV7-3	many	TRBJ2-3	TRBD2	CASGSGGGPDTQYF	TGTGCCAGCGGGTCGGGAGGGGGTCCAGATACGCAGTATTTT
TRBV9	many	TRBJ2-2	.	CASGPPLGGATGELFF	TGTGCCAGCGGACCCCCGTTGGGGGGGGCAACCGGGGAGCTGTTTTTT
TRBV5-6	many	TRBJ2-7	.	CASSPGVRNEQYF	TGTGCCAGCAGCCCCGGAGTGCGGAACGAGCAGTACTTC
TRBV7-7	many	TRBJ2-1	TRBD2	CASSPGTSGPYNEQFF	TGTGCCAGCAGCCCAGGGACTAGCGGACCTTACAATGAGCAGTTCTTC
TRBV7-9	.	TRBJ1-2	.	CASSFRAIFLCANYGYTF	TGTGCCAGCAGCTTTAGGGCTATATTCTTATGTGCTAACTATGGCTACACCTTC